The 20 T cell receptor beta chains below all came from one sample that was sequenced in a study of shared clonotypes between healthy human individuals. Assay used: immunoSEQ multiplex PCR; TCRdb lists only in-frame clones, some missing. The table lists approximately 1.1 million clones, approximately 78% of them singletons, with around 0.47% in the top ten. Sequencing used memory CD4+ T cells from PBMCs. This sample's subset: CD45RA-negative fraction. The receptor set was obtained from a young man in good health. Some clones in this sample may be carry-over from other donors' samples.

The V and J genes are TRBV30 and TRBJ1-2; D is possibly TRBD1 (6 bases). V lost 2 bases, J lost 7 bases, and 11 bases lay in between. This CDR3 spans 12 amino acids. Germline CDR1 GTSNPN, CDR2 SVGIG (reference sequence). CDR3: CAWSIGQPGYTF. CDR3 nucleotides: TGTGCCTGGAGTATCGGACAGCCTGGCTACACCTTC.

A few counts support this clone. The genes are TRBV20-1 and TRBJ1-2, with D possibly being TRBD1 (6 bases). This CDR3 region has 11 residues. CDR1 and CDR2 (germline): DFQATT, SNEGSKA (reference sequence). V was cut by 8 bases and J by 7 bases, with 14 bases left in between. The CDR3, as DNA: TGCAGTCCGCGGGGGGCGGGTGGCTACACCTTC. It yields the protein CSPRGAGGYTF.

The chain uses TRBV6-6 and TRBJ2-1; 12 nucleotides line up with TRBD2. The ends lost 6 bases at V and 2 bases at J; junction bases unmatched: 5. Germline V gene lookup returns CDR1 MNHNY and CDR2 SVGAGI (reference sequence). The CDR3 has 16 residues. CDR3 amino acids: CASSGRLAGAYNEQFF. The CDR3 DNA is TGTGCCAGCAGCGGTAGACTAGCGGGGGCCTACAATGAGCAGTTCTTC.

The chain links TRBV6-5 to TRBJ2-7, with 13 bases matching TRBD2. From germline, CDR1 is MNHEY and CDR2 SVGAGI. With V trimmed by 6 bases and J by 4 bases, 6 bases remained unmatched. This CDR3 region has 15 residues. Here the CDR3 DNA reads TGTGCCAGCAGCAGGACTAGCGGGAGAGGATACGAGCAGTACTTC. Its protein is CASSRTSGRGYEQYF.

This chain links TRBV2 with TRBJ2-7, with 7 bases identical to TRBD1. Trimming at V came to 6 bases and at J to 3 bases, leaving 5 bases not matched to a gene. This CDR3 contains 13 residues. Germline CDR1 SNHLY, CDR2 FYNNEI. CDR3 in amino acids: CASSGRGNYEQYF. CDR3 in DNA: TGTGCCAGCAGCGGCAGGGGGAACTACGAGCAGTACTTC.

The V gene is TRBV6-5, the J gene TRBJ2-7; 7 bases line up with TRBD2. V was pared by 4 bases and J by 4 bases, with 10 bases of the junction left unmatched. The CDR3 spans 15 residues. Per the germline V gene, CDR1 is MNHEY and CDR2 is SVGAGI. CDR3: CASSSHHGRPYEQYF. CDR3 in DNA: TGTGCCAGCAGTTCCCACCACGGGAGGCCTTACGAGCAGTACTTC.

This clone has just one count. The chain joins TRBV11-2 to TRBJ1-2, with TRBD1 matching over 9 bases. Germline V lookup: CDR1 SGHAT, CDR2 FQNNGV. This CDR3 has 14 residues. J gave up 4 bases and V 1 base, and 1 base lay outside the gene matches. CDR3 region: CASSLGQGGYGYTF. The DNA for the CDR3 is TGTGCCAGCAGCTTAGGACAGGGGGGCTATGGCTACACCTTC.

This rearrangement joins TRBV28 to TRBJ1-1; 7 bases match TRBD1. The CDR3 spans 15 residues. The germline V gene has CDR1 MDHEN and CDR2 SYDVKM. The V gene end was trimmed by 7 bases and the J gene end by 0 bases; junction bases not matched to a gene: 8. CDR3 nucleotides: TGTGCCAGCACGGGACAGACCCGCCTGAACACTGAAGCTTTCTTT. This encodes CASTGQTRLNTEAFF.

About this clone itself: At the DNA level, this CDR3 is encoded by other sequences in the same sample as well. The chain uses TRBV28 and TRBJ1-1, with D unclear. Germline CDR1 and CDR2: MDHEN and SYDVKM. V lost 2 bases and J lost 1, with 5 bases in between. The CDR3 runs 13 residues. DNA of the CDR3: TGTGCCAGCAGTTTAGGCCAGAACACTGAAGCTTTCTTT. It is translated as CASSLGQNTEAFF.

The chain combines TRBV15 with TRBJ1-2; 7 bases are shared with TRBD1. The CDR3 extends over 16 amino acids. Germline loops: CDR1 LNHNV, CDR2 YYDKDF (reference sequence). The trim removed 2 bases at V and 4 bases at J, leaving 10 bases unmatched. The CDR3 protein is CATSRSSTGTVYGYTF. The CDR3 DNA sequence: TGTGCCACCAGCAGATCCTCTACCGGGACAGTCTATGGCTACACCTTC.

The table lists this clone with a count of one. The V and J genes are TRBV7-3 and TRBJ1-2; D perhaps matches TRBD1 (6 bases). Trimming took off 2 bases at V and 2 bases at J, with 12 bases between the two ends. From germline, CDR1 is SGHTA and CDR2 FQGTGA. The CDR3 is 15 amino acids. Written as DNA, the CDR3 is TGTGCCAGCAGCTTACAAGGCACAGGGAACTATGGCTACACCTTC. It yields the protein CASSLQGTGNYGYTF.

Here the CDR3 reads CASSFRGREVEQFF. Here the CDR3 DNA reads TGTGCCAGCAGTTTCCGGGGGCGGGAGGTTGAGCAGTTCTTC. The V call is TRBV6-5, the J call TRBJ2-1; 8 bases agree with TRBD2. V shed 4 bases, J shed 9 bases, and the junction held 8 bases outside the gene matches. Germline V gives CDR1 MNHEY, CDR2 SVGAGI. CDR3 length equals 14 residues.

This chain uses TRBV6-1 with TRBJ1-1; D gene uncertain. Germline-derived CDR1 and CDR2 are MNHNS and SASEGT. V was cut by 4 bases and J by 3 bases, with 9 bases left in between. CDR3 length: 13 amino acids. The CDR3, as DNA: TGTGCCAGCAGTGGGTTTTGGGACACTGAAGCTTTCTTT. Translated, it gives CASSGFWDTEAFF.

The rearrangement uses TRBV5-1 and TRBJ2-3; unclear D gene. V was shortened by 4 bases and J by 1 base, with 10 bases between the two germline ends. The CDR3 sequence is 14 residues long. The germline V gene has CDR1 SGHRS and CDR2 YFSETQ. CDR3 in amino acids: CASSLTIGTDTQYF. CDR3 DNA sequence: TGCGCCAGCAGCCTTACGATAGGCACAGATACGCAGTATTTT.

This clone was picked up a small number of times. The genes are TRBV23-1 and TRBJ1-5; TRBD1 might be the D (6 bases). TRBV23-1 is an open reading frame, and its role is uncertain. This CDR3 is 16 amino acids long. V gave up 3 bases and J gave up 4 bases, with 16 bases separating them. The CDR3 DNA reads as TGCGCCAGCAGTCATAGGGACACCTCCGGGAATCAGCCCCAGCATTTT. It specifies CASSHRDTSGNQPQHF.

The table lists this clone with a few counts. The chain carries TRBV5-1 and TRBJ2-3; D is unclear. Germline assignment: CDR1 SGHRS and CDR2 YFSETQ. Trimming pared 4 bases from V and 2 bases from J, leaving 11 bases between. The CDR3 length is 14 residues. In DNA form, the CDR3 reads TGCGCCAGCAGCGGACGACTGAACACAGATACGCAGTATTTT. Encoded protein: CASSGRLNTDTQYF.

This clone turned up a few times. This sequence joins TRBV2 and TRBJ2-1; TRBD2 matches at 9 bases. V shed 2 bases and J 4 bases; nucleotides not matched to a gene: 3. The CDR3 runs to 15 residues. CDR1 SNHLY and CDR2 FYNNEI come from the germline V gene. The CDR3 coding sequence is TGTGCCAGCAGTGAATGGGCGGGAGGGTACAATGAGCAGTTCTTC. Translation: CASSEWAGGYNEQFF.

On this clone itself: The junction does not match germline at one end; this may be a read error. This chain connects TRBV2 to TRBJ2-7, with 7 nucleotides matching TRBD2. Germline V lookup: CDR1 SNHLY, CDR2 FYNNEI. The CDR3 spans 13 residues. The CDR3 DNA reads as TGTGCCAGCAGTGAAGGGCTAGCGGACCCCTTGCACTTC. The encoded protein is CASSEGLADPLHF.

This clone was recorded once. The rearrangement uses TRBV2 and TRBJ2-1; TRBD2 aligns across 13 bases. Germline trimming cut 6 bases from V and 7 bases from J; bases unmatched to any gene: 3. This CDR3 spans 14 amino acids. The germline V gene encodes CDR1 SNHLY and CDR2 FYNNEI. CDR3 sequence reads: CASRGLAGLNEQFF. The CDR3 DNA is TGTGCCAGCAGGGGACTAGCGGGATTAAATGAGCAGTTCTTC.

This chain uses TRBV27 with TRBJ1-5; D is uncertain. The CDR3 has 13 residues. The V end lost 5 bases, the J end lost 7 bases, and 12 bases lay between the germline ends. The germline CDR1 and CDR2 sequences are MNHEY and SMNVEV (reference sequence). As DNA, the CDR3 is TGTGCCAGCAGTCCCCGGACTGGGCAGCCCCAGCATTTT. Its translation is CASSPRTGQPQHF.